A single sample is the source of the 2 T cell receptor beta chains below, sequenced in a study of blood T cell repertoires in COVID-19. Measured with immunoSEQ multiplex PCR; TCRdb has only the in-frame clones, and not every one. The sample includes 130,000 to 150,000 clones, approximately 83% of them seen just once. The sample taken for sequencing was peripheral blood. The receptors here all came from a woman aged 55-69 years with COVID-19, enrolled during active disease.

The J gene is TRBJ1-1, the V gene TRBV7-2; tentative D call: TRBD1 (6 bases). Germline V gene sequence: CDR1 SGHTA, CDR2 FQGNSA. This CDR3 is built from 15 residues. Deletions cut 5 bases from V and 0 bases from J, with 13 bases between. The CDR3 is CASSPRQAVNTEAFF. The CDR3 DNA reads as TGTGCCAGCAGCCCGCGACAGGCTGTGAACACTGAAGCTTTCTTT. Together with reference TRBV7-2 and TRBJ1-1, the CDR3 gives the full variable domain: GAGVSQSPSNKVTEKGKDVELRCDPISGHTALYWYRQSLGQGLEFLIYFQGNSAPDKSGLPSDRFSAERTGGSVSTLTIQRTQQEDSAVYLCASSPRQAVNTEAFFGQGTRLTVV.

The V call is TRBV3-1 (or the pseudogene TRBV3-2), the J call TRBJ2-1, with 8 positions matching TRBD2. The junction had 5 bases not matched to a gene; V was cut back by 0 bases and J by 1 base. This CDR3 has 17 amino acids. CDR1 LGHDT and CDR2 YNNKEL come from the germline V gene (reference sequence). For the CDR3, the DNA is TGTGCCAGCAGCCAAGAAGCTACTAGCGGTTCCTACAATGAGCAGTTCTTC. This translates into CASSQEATSGSYNEQFF.